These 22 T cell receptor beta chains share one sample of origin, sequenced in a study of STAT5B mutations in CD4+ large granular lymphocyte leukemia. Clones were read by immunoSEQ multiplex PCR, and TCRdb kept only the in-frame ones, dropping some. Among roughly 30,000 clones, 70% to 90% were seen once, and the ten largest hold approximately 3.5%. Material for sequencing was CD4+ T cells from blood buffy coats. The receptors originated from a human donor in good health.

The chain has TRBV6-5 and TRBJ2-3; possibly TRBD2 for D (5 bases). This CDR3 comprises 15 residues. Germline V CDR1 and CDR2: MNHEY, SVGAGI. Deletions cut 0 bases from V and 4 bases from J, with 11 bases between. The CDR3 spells CASSYSVGAADTQYF. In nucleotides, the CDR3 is TGTGCCAGCAGTTACTCCGTGGGAGCAGCAGATACGCAGTATTTT.

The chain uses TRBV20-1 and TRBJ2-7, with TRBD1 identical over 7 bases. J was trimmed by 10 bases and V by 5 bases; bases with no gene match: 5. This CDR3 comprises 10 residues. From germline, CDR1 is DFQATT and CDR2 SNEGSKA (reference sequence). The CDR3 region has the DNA TGCAGTGCTCCCCGGACAGGACAGTACTTC. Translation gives CSAPRTGQYF.

The CDR3 loop is CASSYLAGGKSYEQYF. The CDR3 DNA reads TGTGCCAGCAGTTACCTAGCGGGAGGGAAGTCCTACGAGCAGTACTTC. The rearrangement uses TRBV6-6 and TRBJ2-7, with TRBD2 matching over 12 bases. Germline V lookup: CDR1 MNHNY, CDR2 SVGAGI (reference sequence). V lost 2 bases and J lost 1; bases outside the gene matches: 3. This CDR3 spans 16 amino acids.

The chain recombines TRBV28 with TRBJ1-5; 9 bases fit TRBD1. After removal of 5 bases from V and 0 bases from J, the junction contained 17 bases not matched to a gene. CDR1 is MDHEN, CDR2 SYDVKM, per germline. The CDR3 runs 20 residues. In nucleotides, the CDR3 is TGTGCCAGCAGTCAACAAAGGCGGACAGGGGAGCGATATAGCAATCAGCCCCAGCATTTT. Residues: CASSQQRRTGERYSNQPQHF.

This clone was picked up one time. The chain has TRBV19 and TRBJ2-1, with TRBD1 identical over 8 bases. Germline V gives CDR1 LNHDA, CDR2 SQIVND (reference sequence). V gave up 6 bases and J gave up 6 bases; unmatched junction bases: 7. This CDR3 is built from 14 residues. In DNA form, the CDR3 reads TGTGCCAGTAGACCCAGGGGGCACGGCAATGAGCAGTTCTTC. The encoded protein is CASRPRGHGNEQFF.

CDR3: CASSGTGGETQYF. In DNA form, the CDR3 reads TGTGCCAGCAGCGGGACAGGGGGCGAGACCCAGTACTTC. The chain joins TRBV27 to TRBJ2-5, with TRBD1 identical over 12 bases. CDR3 length: 13 residues. V lost 6 bases, J lost 5 bases, and 1 base stayed unmatched. CDR1 MNHEY and CDR2 SMNVEV come from the germline V gene (reference sequence).

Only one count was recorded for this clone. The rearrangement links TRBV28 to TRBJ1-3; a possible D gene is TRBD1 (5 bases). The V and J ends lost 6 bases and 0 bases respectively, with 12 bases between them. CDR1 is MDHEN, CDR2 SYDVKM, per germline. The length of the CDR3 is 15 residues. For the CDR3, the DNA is TGTGCCAGCAGCTCGGGACCGAACTCTGGAAACACCATATATTTT. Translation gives CASSSGPNSGNTIYF.

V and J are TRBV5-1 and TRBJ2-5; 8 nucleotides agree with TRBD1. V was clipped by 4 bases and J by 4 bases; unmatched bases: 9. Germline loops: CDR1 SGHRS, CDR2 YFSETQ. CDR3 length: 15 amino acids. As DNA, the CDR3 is TGCGCCAGCAGCCTACATCAGGGGGCGAGAGAGACCCAGTACTTC. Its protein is CASSLHQGARETQYF.

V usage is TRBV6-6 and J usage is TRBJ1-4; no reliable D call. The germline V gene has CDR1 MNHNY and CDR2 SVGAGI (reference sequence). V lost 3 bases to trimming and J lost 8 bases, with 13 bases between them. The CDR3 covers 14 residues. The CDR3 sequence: CASSYSPEREKLFF. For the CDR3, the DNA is TGTGCCAGCAGTTATTCGCCAGAGAGGGAAAAACTGTTTTTT.

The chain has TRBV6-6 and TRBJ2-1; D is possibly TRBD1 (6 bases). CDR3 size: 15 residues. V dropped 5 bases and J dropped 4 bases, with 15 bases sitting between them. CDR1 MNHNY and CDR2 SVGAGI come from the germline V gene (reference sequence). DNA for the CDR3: TGTGCCAGCAGTCCCACGGGACAAGTTTACAATGAGCAGTTCTTC. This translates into CASSPTGQVYNEQFF.

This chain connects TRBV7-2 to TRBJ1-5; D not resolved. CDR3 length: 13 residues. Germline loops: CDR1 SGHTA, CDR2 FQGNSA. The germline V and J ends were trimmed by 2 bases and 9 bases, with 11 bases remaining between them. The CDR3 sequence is CASSLTFEGPQHF. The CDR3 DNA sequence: TGTGCCAGCAGCTTAACCTTCGAGGGGCCCCAGCATTTT.

CDR3 sequence reads: CASSLAGTSYEQYF. The CDR3 DNA is TGTGCCAGCAGCTTAGCGGGAACTTCCTACGAGCAGTACTTC. The rearrangement uses TRBV7-8 and TRBJ2-7; D remains ambiguous. The CDR3 is 14 amino acids. V shed 0 bases and J shed 1 base, with 7 bases lying between them. CDR1 is SGHVS and CDR2 is FQNEAQ in the germline V gene.

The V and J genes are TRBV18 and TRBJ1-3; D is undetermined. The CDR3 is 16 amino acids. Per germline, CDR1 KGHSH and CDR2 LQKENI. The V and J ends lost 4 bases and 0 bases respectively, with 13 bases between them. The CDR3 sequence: CASSQTPKSSGNTIYF. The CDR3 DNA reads TGTGCCAGCTCACAGACCCCCAAGAGCTCTGGAAACACCATATATTTT.

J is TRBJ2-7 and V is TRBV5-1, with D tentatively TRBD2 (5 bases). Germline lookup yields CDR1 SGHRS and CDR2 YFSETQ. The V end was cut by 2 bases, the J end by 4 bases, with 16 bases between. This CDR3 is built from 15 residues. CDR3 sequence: CASSFGGSQVYEQYF. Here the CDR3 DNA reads TGCGCCAGCAGCTTCGGAGGTAGTCAGGTTTACGAGCAGTACTTC.

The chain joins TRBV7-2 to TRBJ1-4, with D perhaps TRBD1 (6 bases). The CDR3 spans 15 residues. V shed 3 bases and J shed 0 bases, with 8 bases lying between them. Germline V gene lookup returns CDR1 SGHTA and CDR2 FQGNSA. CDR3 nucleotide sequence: TGTGCCAGCAGCTTCGCAGGGGCAACTAATGAAAAACTGTTTTTT. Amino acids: CASSFAGATNEKLFF.

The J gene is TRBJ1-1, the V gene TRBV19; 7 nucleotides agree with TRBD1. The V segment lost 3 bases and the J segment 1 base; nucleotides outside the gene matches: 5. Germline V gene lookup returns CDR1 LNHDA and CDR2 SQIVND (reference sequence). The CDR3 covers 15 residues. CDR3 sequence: CASSIRGQTNTEAFF. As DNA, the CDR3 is TGTGCCAGTAGTATTAGGGGACAGACGAACACTGAAGCTTTCTTT.

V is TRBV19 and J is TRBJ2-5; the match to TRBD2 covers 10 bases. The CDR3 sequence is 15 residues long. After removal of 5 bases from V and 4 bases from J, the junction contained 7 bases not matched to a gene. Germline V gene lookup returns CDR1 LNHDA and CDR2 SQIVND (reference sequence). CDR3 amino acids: CASSGSSGSIETQYF. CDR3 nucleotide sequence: TGTGCCAGTAGTGGATCTAGCGGGAGTATAGAGACCCAGTACTTC. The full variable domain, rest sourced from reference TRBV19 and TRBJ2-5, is DGGITQSPKYLFRKEGQNVTLSCEQNLNHDAMYWYRQDPGQGLRLIYYSQIVNDFQKGDIAEGYSVSREKKESFPLTVTSAQKNPTAFYLCASSGSSGSIETQYFGPGTRLLVL.

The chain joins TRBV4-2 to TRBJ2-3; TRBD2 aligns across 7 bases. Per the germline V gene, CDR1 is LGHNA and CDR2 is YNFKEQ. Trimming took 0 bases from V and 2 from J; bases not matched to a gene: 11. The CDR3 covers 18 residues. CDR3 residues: CASSQDFRGRAHTDTQYF. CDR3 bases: TGTGCCAGCAGCCAAGATTTTCGAGGGAGGGCCCACACAGATACGCAGTATTTT.

The CDR3 DNA reads TGTGCCAGCAGTTACGTTCTACACCTACCGACTAGTCGCACAGATACGCAGTATTTT. Translating gives CASSYVLHLPTSRTDTQYF. The chain links TRBV6-9 to TRBJ2-3; a possible D gene is TRBD2 (6 bases). The V and J ends lost 3 bases and 1 base respectively, with 23 bases between them. Germline V lookup: CDR1 MNHGY, CDR2 SVAAGI. The CDR3 sequence is 19 residues long.

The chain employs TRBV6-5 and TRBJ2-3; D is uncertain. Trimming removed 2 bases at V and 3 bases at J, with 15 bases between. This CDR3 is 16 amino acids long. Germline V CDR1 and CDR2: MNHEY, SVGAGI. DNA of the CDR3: TGTGCCAGCAGTTACCAAACCACAGCTAGGACAGATACGCAGTATTTT. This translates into CASSYQTTARTDTQYF.

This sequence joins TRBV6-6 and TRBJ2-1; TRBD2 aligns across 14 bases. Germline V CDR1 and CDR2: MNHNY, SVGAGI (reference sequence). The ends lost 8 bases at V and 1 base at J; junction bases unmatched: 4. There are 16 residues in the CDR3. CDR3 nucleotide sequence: TGTGCCAGCGGAAGACTAGCGGGAGGGTCCTACAATGAGCAGTTCTTC. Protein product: CASGRLAGGSYNEQFF.

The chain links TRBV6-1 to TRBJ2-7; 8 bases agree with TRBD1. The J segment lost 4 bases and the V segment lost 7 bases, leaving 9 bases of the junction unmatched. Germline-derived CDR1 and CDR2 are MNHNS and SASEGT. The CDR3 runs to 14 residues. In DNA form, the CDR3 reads TGTGCCAGCACCCCACAGGGGGATTATTACGAGCAGTACTTC. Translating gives CASTPQGDYYEQYF.